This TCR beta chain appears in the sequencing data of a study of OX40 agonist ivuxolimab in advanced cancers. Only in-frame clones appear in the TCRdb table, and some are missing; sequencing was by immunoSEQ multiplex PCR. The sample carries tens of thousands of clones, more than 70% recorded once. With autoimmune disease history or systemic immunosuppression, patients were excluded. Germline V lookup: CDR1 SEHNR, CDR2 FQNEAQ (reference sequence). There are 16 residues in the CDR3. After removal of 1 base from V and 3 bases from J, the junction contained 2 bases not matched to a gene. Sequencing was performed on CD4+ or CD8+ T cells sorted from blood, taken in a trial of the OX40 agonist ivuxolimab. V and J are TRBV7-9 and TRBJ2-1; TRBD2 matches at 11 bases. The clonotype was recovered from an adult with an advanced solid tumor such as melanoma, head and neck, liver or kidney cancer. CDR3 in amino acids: CASSLGLAGIYNEQFF. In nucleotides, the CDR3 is TGTGCCAGCAGCTTAGGACTAGCGGGAATCTACAATGAGCAGTTCTTC. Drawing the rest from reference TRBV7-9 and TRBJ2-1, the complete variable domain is DTGVSQNPRHKITKRGQNVTFRCDPISEHNRLYWYRQTLGQGPEFLTYFQNEAQLEKSRLLSDRFSAERPKGSFSTLEIQRTEQGDSAMYLCASSLGLAGIYNEQFFGPGTRLTVL.